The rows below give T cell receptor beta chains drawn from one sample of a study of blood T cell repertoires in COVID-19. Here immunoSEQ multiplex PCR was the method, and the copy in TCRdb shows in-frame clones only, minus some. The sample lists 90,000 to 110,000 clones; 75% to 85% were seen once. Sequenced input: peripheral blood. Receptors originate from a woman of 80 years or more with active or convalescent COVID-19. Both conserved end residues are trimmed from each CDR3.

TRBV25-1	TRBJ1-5	ARDRGRFIRNQPQH
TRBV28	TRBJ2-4	ASSFLAGGPNIQY
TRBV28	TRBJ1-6	ASSAAGSGNSPLH
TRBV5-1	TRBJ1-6	ASSSGQGLNNSPLH
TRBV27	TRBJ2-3	ASSLSAGMDTQY
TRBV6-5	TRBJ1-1	ASSYSYTHTEAF
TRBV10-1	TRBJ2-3	ASSESRSDTQY
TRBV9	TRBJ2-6	ASSPGVTGANVLT
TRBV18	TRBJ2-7	ASSPDRQSYEQY
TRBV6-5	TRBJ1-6	ASSYRQTNSPLH
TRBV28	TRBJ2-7	ASSFPGLAGVRPDEQY
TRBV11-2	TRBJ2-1	ASRPLRGRIGYEQF
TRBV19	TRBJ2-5	ASSVPGRQETQY
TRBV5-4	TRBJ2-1	ASSLSRLAVISYNEQF
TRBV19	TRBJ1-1	ASSMSSNTEAF
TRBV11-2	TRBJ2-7	ASSQDWEQY
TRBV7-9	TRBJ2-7	ASSWRAGTSGAYEQY
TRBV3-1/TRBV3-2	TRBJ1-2	ASSRQYYGYT
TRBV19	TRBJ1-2	ASSTDRGFGYT
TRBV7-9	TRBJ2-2	ASSHGGLAGGGELF
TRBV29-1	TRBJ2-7	SVAQVGQQY
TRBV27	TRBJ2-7	ASSLLSAGGLPEQY
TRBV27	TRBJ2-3	ASSLTQTSYGTQY
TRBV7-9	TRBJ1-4	ASSPGTGRRTNEKLF
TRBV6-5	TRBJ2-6	ASSYVAAGANVLT
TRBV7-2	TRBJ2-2	ASSLAGTGLNTGELF